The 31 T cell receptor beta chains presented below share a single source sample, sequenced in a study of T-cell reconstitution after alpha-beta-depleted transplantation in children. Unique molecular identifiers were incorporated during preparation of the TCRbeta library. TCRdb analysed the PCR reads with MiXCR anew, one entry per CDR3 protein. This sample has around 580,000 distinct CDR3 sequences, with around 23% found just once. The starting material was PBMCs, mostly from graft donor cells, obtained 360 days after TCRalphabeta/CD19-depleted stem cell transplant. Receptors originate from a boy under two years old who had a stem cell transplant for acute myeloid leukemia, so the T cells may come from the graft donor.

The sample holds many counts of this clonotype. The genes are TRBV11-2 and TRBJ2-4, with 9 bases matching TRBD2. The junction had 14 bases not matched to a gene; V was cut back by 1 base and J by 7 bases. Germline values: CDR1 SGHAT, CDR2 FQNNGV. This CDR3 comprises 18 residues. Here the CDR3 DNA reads TGTGCCAGCAGCTTAGTCGGCGGGCGGGGGGGCGAAGGGAACATTCAGTACTTC. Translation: CASSLVGGRGGEGNIQYF. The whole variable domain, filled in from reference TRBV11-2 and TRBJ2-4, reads EAGVAQSPRYKIIEKRQSVAFWCNPISGHATLYWYQQILGQGPKLLIQFQNNGVVDDSQLPKDRFSAERLKGVDSTLKIQPAKLEDSAVYLCASSLVGGRGGEGNIQYFGAGTRLSVL.

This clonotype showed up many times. CDR3 bases: TGCGCCAGCAGCCCGAGCGGGGTTTCCTACGAGCAGTACTTC. Its translation: CASSPSGVSYEQYF. V is TRBV5-1 and J is TRBJ2-7; 7 bases match TRBD2. Germline V lookup: CDR1 SGHRS, CDR2 YFSETQ. V gave up 4 bases and J gave up 1 base; unmatched junction bases: 5. This CDR3 region has 14 residues.

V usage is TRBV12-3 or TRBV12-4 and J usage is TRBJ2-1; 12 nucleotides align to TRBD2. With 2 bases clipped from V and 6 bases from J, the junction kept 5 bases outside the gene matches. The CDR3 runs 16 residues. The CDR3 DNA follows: TGTGCCAGCAGTTTAACCGGACTAGCGGGGACCAATGAGCAGTTCTTC. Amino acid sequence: CASSLTGLAGTNEQFF.

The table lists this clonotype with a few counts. CDR3 nucleotide sequence: TGTGCCAGCAGACGTATCGACAGGGTGTATTCTGGAAACACCATATATTTT. This sequence encodes CASRRIDRVYSGNTIYF. The chain links TRBV12-3 or TRBV12-4 to TRBJ1-3, with TRBD1 identical over 7 bases. The junction had 12 bases not matched to a gene; V was cut back by 6 bases and J by 1 base. The CDR3 extends over 17 amino acids.

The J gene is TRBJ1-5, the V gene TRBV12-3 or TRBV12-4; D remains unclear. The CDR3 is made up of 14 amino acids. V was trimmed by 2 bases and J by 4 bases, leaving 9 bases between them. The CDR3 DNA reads TGTGCCAGCAGTTTAATGGCAGGAAATCAGCCCCAGCATTTT. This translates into CASSLMAGNQPQHF.

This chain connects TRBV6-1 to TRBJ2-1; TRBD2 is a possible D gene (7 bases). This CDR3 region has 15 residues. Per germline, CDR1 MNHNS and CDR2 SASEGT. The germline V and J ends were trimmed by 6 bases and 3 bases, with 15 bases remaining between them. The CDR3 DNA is TGTGCCAGCAGGGATGGAGGGGGGGGCTACAATGAGCAGTTCTTC. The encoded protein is CASRDGGGGYNEQFF.

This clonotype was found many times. The CDR3 DNA is TGCAGCGTTGAAGATGGGACAGGGGCCACCTACGAGCAGTACTTC. Translation: CSVEDGTGATYEQYF. The genes are TRBV29-1 and TRBJ2-7, with 10 bases aligning to TRBD1. V shed 0 bases, J shed 2 bases, and the junction held 4 bases outside the gene matches. The germline gives CDR1 SQVTM, CDR2 ANQGSEA. The CDR3 is 15 residues long.

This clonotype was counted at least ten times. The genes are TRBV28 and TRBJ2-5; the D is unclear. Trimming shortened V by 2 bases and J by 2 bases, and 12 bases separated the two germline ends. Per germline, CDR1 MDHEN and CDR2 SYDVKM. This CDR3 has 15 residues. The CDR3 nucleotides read TGTGCCAGCAGTTTAACGACGACCCTTCAAGAGACCCAGTACTTC. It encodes CASSLTTTLQETQYF.

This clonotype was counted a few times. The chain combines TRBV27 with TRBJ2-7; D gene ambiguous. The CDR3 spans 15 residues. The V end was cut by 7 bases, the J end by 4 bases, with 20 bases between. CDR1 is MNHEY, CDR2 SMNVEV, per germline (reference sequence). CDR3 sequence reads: CASTPVTVLTYEQYF. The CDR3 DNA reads TGTGCCAGCACCCCCGTAACAGTTCTGACTTACGAGCAGTACTTC.

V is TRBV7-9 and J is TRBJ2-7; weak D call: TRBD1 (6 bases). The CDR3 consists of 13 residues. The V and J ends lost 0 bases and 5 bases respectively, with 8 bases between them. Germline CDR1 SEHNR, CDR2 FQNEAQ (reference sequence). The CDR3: CASSLAEGDEQYV. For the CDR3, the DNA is TGTGCCAGCAGCTTAGCAGAGGGGGACGAGCAGTACGTC.

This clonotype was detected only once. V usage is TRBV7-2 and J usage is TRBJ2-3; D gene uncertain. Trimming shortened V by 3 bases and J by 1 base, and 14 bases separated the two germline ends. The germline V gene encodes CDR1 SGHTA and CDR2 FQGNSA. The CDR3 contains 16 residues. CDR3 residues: CASSLFSDPRTDTQYF. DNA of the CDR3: TGTGCCAGCAGCTTGTTTTCCGACCCCCGCACAGATACGCAGTATTTT. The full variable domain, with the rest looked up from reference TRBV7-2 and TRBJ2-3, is GAGVSQSPSNKVTEKGKDVELRCDPISGHTALYWYRQSLGQGLEFLIYFQGNSAPDKSGLPSDRFSAERTGGSVSTLTIQRTQQEDSAVYLCASSLFSDPRTDTQYFGPGTRLTVL.

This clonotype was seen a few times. The CDR3, as DNA: TGCAGTGCTAGGTTTGGGAATTCACCCCTCCACTTT. Translated: CSARFGNSPLHF. The V gene is TRBV20-1, the J gene TRBJ1-6, with no clear D. V lost 3 bases, J lost 7 bases, and 7 bases lay in between. The CDR3 is 12 amino acids. The V gene's germline CDR1 is DFQATT and CDR2 SNEGSKA (reference sequence).

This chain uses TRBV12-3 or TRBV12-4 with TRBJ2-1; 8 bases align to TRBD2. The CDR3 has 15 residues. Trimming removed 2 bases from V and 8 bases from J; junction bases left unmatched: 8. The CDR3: CASSLKGLARDEQFF. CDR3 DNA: TGTGCCAGCAGTTTAAAAGGACTAGCTAGAGATGAGCAGTTCTTC.

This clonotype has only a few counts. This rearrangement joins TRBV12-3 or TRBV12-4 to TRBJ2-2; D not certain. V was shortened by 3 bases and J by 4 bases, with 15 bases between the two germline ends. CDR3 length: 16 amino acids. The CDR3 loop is CASSFLGLVGTGELFF. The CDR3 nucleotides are TGTGCCAGCAGTTTTCTCGGGTTGGTCGGCACCGGGGAGCTGTTTTTT.

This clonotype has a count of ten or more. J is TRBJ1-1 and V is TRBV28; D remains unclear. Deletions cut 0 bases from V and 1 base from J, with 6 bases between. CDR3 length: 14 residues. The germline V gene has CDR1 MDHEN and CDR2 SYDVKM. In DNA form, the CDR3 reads TGTGCCAGCAGTTTATGGGCCAGGAACACTGAAGCTTTCTTT. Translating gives CASSLWARNTEAFF.

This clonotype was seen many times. For the CDR3, the DNA is TGTGCCAGCAGCGTAGAGCGGGGGGCCGCGAACACCGGGGAGCTGTTTTTT. It encodes CASSVERGAANTGELFF. This chain uses TRBV9 with TRBJ2-2; 9 nucleotides align to TRBD2. The germline gives CDR1 SGDLS, CDR2 YYNGEE. The CDR3 is 17 amino acids. The J segment lost 0 bases and the V segment lost 0 bases, leaving 3 bases of the junction unmatched.

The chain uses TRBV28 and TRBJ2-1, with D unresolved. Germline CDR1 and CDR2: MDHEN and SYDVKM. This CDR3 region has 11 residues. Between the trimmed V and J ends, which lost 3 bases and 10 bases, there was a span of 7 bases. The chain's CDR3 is CASSFNREQFF. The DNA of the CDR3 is TGTGCCAGCAGTTTCAATCGAGAGCAGTTCTTC.

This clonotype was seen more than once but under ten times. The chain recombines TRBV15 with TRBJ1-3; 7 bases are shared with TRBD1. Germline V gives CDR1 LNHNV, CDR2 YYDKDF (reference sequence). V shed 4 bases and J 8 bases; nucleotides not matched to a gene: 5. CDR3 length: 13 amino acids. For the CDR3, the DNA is TGTGCCACCAGCATCGGGACAGTGGACACCATATATTTT. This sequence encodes CATSIGTVDTIYF. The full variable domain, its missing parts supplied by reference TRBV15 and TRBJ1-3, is DAMVIQNPRYQVTQFGKPVTLSCSQTLNHNVMYWYQQKSSQAPKLLFHYYDKDFNNEADTPDNFQSRRPNTSFCFLDIRSPGLGDTAMYLCATSIGTVDTIYFGEGSWLTVV.

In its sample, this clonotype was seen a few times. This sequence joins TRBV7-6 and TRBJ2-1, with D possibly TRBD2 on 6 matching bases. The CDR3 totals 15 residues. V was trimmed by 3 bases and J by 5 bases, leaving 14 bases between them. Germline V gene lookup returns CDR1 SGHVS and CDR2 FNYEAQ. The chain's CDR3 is CASSLEGRSNNEQFF. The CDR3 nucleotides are TGTGCCAGCAGCTTGGAGGGACGGAGTAACAATGAGCAGTTCTTC.

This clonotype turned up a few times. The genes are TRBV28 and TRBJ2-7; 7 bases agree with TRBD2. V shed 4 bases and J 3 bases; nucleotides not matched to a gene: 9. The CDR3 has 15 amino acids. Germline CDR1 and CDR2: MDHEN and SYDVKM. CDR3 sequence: CASSSPSGGNYEQYV. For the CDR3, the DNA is TGTGCCAGCAGTTCCCCCTCGGGGGGAAACTACGAGCAGTACGTC.

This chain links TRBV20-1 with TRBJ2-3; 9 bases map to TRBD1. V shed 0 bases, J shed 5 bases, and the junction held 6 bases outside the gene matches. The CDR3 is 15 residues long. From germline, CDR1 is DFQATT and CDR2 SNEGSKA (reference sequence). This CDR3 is CSARDGGTGLDTQYF. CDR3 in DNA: TGCAGTGCTAGAGATGGCGGGACAGGGTTAGATACGCAGTATTTT.

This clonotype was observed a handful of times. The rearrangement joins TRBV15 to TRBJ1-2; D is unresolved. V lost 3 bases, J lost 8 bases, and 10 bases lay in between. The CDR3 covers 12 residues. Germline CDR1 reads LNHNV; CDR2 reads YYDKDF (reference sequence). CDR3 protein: CATSSAPLGYTF. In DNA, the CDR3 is TGTGCCACCAGCAGTGCCCCCTTGGGCTACACCTTC.

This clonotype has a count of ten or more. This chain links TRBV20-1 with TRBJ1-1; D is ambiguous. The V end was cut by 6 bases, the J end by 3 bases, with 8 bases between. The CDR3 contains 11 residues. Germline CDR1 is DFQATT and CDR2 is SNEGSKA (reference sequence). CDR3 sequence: CSAFEDTEAFF. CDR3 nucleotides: TGCAGTGCCTTCGAGGACACTGAAGCTTTCTTT.

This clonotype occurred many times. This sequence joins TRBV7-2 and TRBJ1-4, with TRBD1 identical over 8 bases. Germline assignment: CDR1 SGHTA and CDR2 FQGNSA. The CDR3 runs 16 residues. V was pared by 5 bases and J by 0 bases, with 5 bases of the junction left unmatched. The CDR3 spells CASSAQGAATNEKLFF. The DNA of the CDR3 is TGTGCCAGCAGCGCCCAGGGGGCCGCAACTAATGAAAAACTGTTTTTT.

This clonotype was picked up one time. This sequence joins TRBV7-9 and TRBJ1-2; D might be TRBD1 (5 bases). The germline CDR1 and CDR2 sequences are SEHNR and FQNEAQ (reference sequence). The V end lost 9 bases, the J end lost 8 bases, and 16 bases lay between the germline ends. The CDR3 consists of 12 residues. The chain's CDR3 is CASTLGDGGYTF. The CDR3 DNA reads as TGTGCCAGTACCTTGGGGGACGGCGGCTACACCTTC.

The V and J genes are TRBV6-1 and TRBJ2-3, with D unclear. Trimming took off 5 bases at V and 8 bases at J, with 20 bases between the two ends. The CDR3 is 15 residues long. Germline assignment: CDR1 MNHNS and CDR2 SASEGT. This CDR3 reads CASSPNARLGGTQYF. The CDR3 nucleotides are TGTGCCAGCAGTCCCAACGCCCGTTTAGGTGGTACGCAGTATTTT.

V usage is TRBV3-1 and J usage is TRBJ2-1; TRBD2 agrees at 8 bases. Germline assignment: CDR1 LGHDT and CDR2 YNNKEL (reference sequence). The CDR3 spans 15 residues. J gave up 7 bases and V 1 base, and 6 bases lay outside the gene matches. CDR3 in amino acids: CASSQVTGGRNEQFF. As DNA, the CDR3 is TGTGCCAGCAGCCAAGTAACGGGGGGGAGGAATGAGCAGTTCTTC.

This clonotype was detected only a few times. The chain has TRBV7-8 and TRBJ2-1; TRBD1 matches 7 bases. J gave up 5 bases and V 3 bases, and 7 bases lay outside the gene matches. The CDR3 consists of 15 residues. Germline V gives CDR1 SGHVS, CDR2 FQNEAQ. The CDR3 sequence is CASSFGQVRHNEQFF. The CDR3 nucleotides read TGTGCCAGCAGCTTTGGACAGGTTCGACACAATGAGCAGTTCTTC.

The CDR3 DNA follows: TGCAGTGTTGGGATGGGGGGACAGGGGCAGTTCCAAGAGACCCAGTACTTC. This sequence encodes CSVGMGGQGQFQETQYF. The chain couples TRBV20-1 to TRBJ2-5; 10 bases map to TRBD1. CDR1 is DFQATT, CDR2 SNEGSKA, per germline (reference sequence). The CDR3 consists of 17 residues. V trimming: 7 bases; J trimming: 1 base; junction bases outside the gene matches: 15.

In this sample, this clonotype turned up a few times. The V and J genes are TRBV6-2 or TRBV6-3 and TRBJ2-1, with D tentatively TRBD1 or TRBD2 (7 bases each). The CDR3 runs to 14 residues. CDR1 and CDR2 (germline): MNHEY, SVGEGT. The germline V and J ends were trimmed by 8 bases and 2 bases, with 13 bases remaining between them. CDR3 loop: CASQGGGPYNEQFF. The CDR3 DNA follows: TGTGCCAGCCAGGGGGGGGGACCCTACAATGAGCAGTTCTTC.

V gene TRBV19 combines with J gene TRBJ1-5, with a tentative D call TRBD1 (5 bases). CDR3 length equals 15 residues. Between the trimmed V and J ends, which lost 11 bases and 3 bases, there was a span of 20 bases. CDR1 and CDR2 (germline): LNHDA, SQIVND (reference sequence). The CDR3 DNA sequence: TGTGCCTCCTCCGGGGCCCCCGCTAACAATCAGCCCCAGCATTTT. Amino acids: CASSGAPANNQPQHF.